This is a list of T cell receptor beta chains from one sample in a study of shared clonotypes between healthy human individuals. Using immunoSEQ multiplex PCR, the repertoire was profiled, and TCRdb retains in-frame clones only, with some absent. The sample includes about 600,000 clones, around 97% of them seen just once. Sequenced input: naive CD4+ T cells sorted from blood. The receptors originated from a young woman in good health. CDR3s include the opening cysteine and the closing phenylalanine or tryptophan. The D gene is left open where the match is weak. Clone size is given for some rows only: seen once, a few or many times, or a class if the clone is expanded.

J gene: TRBJ2-1; V gene: TRBV7-9; clone size: -; CDR3 length: 14; D gene: -; CDR3 protein: CASSIGGAYNEQFF; CDR3 DNA: TGTGCCAGCAGCATAGGGGGGGCCTACAATGAGCAGTTCTTC
J gene: TRBJ2-3; V gene: TRBV21-1; clone size: -; CDR3 length: 18; D gene: -; CDR3 protein: CASSKRTSGSSSTDTQYF; CDR3 DNA: TGTGCCAGCAGCAAAAGGACTAGCGGATCTTCTAGCACAGATACGCAGTATTTT
J gene: TRBJ2-3; V gene: TRBV7-5; clone size: -; CDR3 length: 17; D gene: -; CDR3 protein: CVRSLSLLAGSTDTQYF; CDR3 DNA: TGTGTCAGAAGCTTAAGCCTCCTAGCGGGAAGCACAGATACGCAGTATTTT
J gene: TRBJ2-1; V gene: TRBV27; clone size: -; CDR3 length: 13; D gene: -; CDR3 protein: CASSNDRYNEQFF; CDR3 DNA: TGTGCCAGCAGTAACGACAGGTACAATGAGCAGTTCTTC
J gene: TRBJ2-2; V gene: TRBV15; clone size: -; CDR3 length: 15; D gene: TRBD1; CDR3 protein: CATSGRGGLTGELFF; CDR3 DNA: TGTGCCACCAGCGGTAGAGGGGGCCTCACCGGGGAGCTGTTTTTT
J gene: TRBJ2-1; V gene: TRBV7-2; clone size: -; CDR3 length: 15; D gene: TRBD2; CDR3 protein: CASSLASGSSGIQFF; CDR3 DNA: TGTGCCAGCAGCTTAGCGAGTGGCTCTAGCGGGATCCAGTTCTTC
J gene: TRBJ2-7; V gene: TRBV28; clone size: -; CDR3 length: 16; D gene: TRBD1; CDR3 protein: CASSRPRTGLSYEQYF; CDR3 DNA: TGTGCCAGCAGTCGCCCCCGGACAGGGCTCTCCTACGAGCAGTACTTC
J gene: TRBJ2-7; V gene: TRBV19; clone size: -; CDR3 length: 15; D gene: -; CDR3 protein: CASSIGRSMNYEQYF; CDR3 DNA: TGTGCCAGTAGTATAGGACGGTCAATGAACTACGAGCAGTACTTC
J gene: TRBJ2-1; V gene: TRBV6-5; clone size: -; CDR3 length: 15; D gene: -; CDR3 protein: CASSYEQGNYNEQFF; CDR3 DNA: TGTGCCAGCAGTTACGAACAGGGCAACTACAATGAGCAGTTCTTC
J gene: TRBJ1-2; V gene: TRBV28; clone size: -; CDR3 length: 13; D gene: -; CDR3 protein: CASRPMGLRSYTF; CDR3 DNA: TGTGCCAGCCGACCCATGGGTTTGAGAAGCTACACCTTC
J gene: TRBJ2-7; V gene: TRBV7-8; clone size: -; CDR3 length: 15; D gene: TRBD1; CDR3 protein: CASSLGGAGSYEQYF; CDR3 DNA: TGTGCCAGCAGCCTAGGGGGCGCAGGGTCCTACGAGCAGTACTTC
J gene: TRBJ1-4; V gene: TRBV15; clone size: once; CDR3 length: 14; D gene: -; CDR3 protein: CATSLGGMDLKLFF; CDR3 DNA: TGTGCCACCAGCCTGGGGGGGATGGATCTAAAACTGTTTTTT
J gene: TRBJ2-5; V gene: TRBV5-1; clone size: -; CDR3 length: 14; D gene: -; CDR3 protein: CASSVDTGQETQYF; CDR3 DNA: TGCGCCAGCAGCGTGGACACGGGACAAGAGACCCAGTACTTC
J gene: TRBJ2-7; V gene: TRBV5-4; clone size: -; CDR3 length: 13; D gene: TRBD1; CDR3 protein: CASSLTGGNEQYF; CDR3 DNA: TGTGCCAGCAGCTTAACAGGGGGCAACGAGCAGTACTTC
J gene: TRBJ2-5; V gene: TRBV10-2; clone size: once; CDR3 length: 13; D gene: TRBD1; CDR3 protein: CASRRQGQETQYF; CDR3 DNA: TGCGCCAGCAGAAGACAGGGTCAAGAGACCCAGTACTTC
J gene: TRBJ2-2; V gene: TRBV7-2; clone size: -; CDR3 length: 16; D gene: -; CDR3 protein: CASSPNTFQGTGELFF; CDR3 DNA: TGTGCCAGCAGCCCCAACACCTTTCAGGGCACCGGGGAGCTGTTTTTT
J gene: TRBJ1-2; V gene: TRBV6-1; clone size: -; CDR3 length: 14; D gene: -; CDR3 protein: CASRASDIGYGYTF; CDR3 DNA: TGTGCCAGCAGGGCGTCAGATATAGGTTATGGCTACACCTTC
J gene: TRBJ2-3; V gene: TRBV5-6; clone size: -; CDR3 length: 14; D gene: TRBD2; CDR3 protein: CASSSAGGLDTQYF; CDR3 DNA: TGTGCCAGCAGCTCAGCGGGAGGGCTAGATACGCAGTATTTT
J gene: TRBJ1-5; V gene: TRBV6-7; clone size: -; CDR3 length: 19; D gene: -; CDR3 protein: CASTSPTGGRRGSSKPQHF; CDR3 DNA: TGTGCCAGCACCTCACCTACGGGGGGGAGGAGGGGGAGTAGCAAGCCCCAGCATTTT
J gene: TRBJ2-2; V gene: TRBV6-1; clone size: once; CDR3 length: 14; D gene: TRBD1; CDR3 protein: CASGTTGGTGELFF; CDR3 DNA: TGTGCCAGCGGAACGACAGGGGGGACCGGGGAGCTGTTTTTT
J gene: TRBJ2-7; V gene: TRBV18; clone size: -; CDR3 length: 15; D gene: -; CDR3 protein: CASSASIEDVNEQYF; CDR3 DNA: TGTGCCAGCTCAGCGTCGATAGAGGACGTCAACGAGCAGTACTTC
J gene: TRBJ2-7; V gene: TRBV27; clone size: -; CDR3 length: 15; D gene: -; CDR3 protein: CASSSGGSPSYEQYF; CDR3 DNA: TGTGCCAGCAGTTCTGGAGGGAGCCCCTCCTACGAGCAGTACTTC
J gene: TRBJ1-6; V gene: TRBV25-1; clone size: once; CDR3 length: 16; D gene: TRBD1; CDR3 protein: CASSDHRQGLSSPLHF; CDR3 DNA: TGTGCCAGCAGTGATCATAGACAGGGGTTGAGCTCACCCCTCCACTTT
J gene: TRBJ2-7; V gene: TRBV27; clone size: -; CDR3 length: 19; D gene: TRBD2; CDR3 protein: CASSLLGAGTFTGSYEQYF; CDR3 DNA: TGTGCCAGCAGTTTATTAGGAGCGGGAACGTTTACGGGATCCTACGAGCAGTACTTC
J gene: TRBJ1-2; V gene: TRBV28; clone size: -; CDR3 length: 17; D gene: TRBD1; CDR3 protein: CASSLWDRLSETYGYTF; CDR3 DNA: TGTGCCAGCAGTTTATGGGACAGGCTTTCGGAAACATATGGCTACACCTTC
J gene: TRBJ2-6; V gene: TRBV19; clone size: -; CDR3 length: 19; D gene: -; CDR3 protein: CASSIARLGGSSGANVLTF; CDR3 DNA: TGTGCCAGTAGTATAGCCCGCCTGGGGGGCTCCTCTGGGGCCAACGTCCTGACTTTC
J gene: TRBJ1-5; V gene: TRBV6-1; clone size: -; CDR3 length: 15; D gene: TRBD1; CDR3 protein: CASRSLGTGNQPQHF; CDR3 DNA: TGTGCCAGCAGATCCCTGGGGACAGGGAATCAGCCCCAGCATTTT
J gene: TRBJ2-2; V gene: TRBV29-1; clone size: -; CDR3 length: 15; D gene: -; CDR3 protein: CSVGNFAANTGELFF; CDR3 DNA: TGCAGCGTTGGGAACTTCGCGGCTAACACCGGGGAGCTGTTTTTT
J gene: TRBJ1-1; V gene: TRBV16; clone size: once; CDR3 length: 19; D gene: TRBD1; CDR3 protein: CASSQKIPGQGALNTEAFF; CDR3 DNA: TGTGCCAGCAGCCAAAAGATACCGGGACAGGGAGCCCTGAACACTGAAGCTTTCTTT
J gene: TRBJ1-6; V gene: TRBV30; clone size: -; CDR3 length: 16; D gene: -; CDR3 protein: CAWSVPISVWNSPLHF; CDR3 DNA: TGTGCCTGGAGTGTACCTATAAGTGTTTGGAATTCACCCCTCCACTTT
J gene: TRBJ2-1; V gene: TRBV5-4; clone size: -; CDR3 length: 16; D gene: -; CDR3 protein: CASSRGQSHPSGEQFF; CDR3 DNA: TGTGCCAGCAGTCGCGGACAGTCCCATCCCTCGGGCGAGCAGTTCTTC
J gene: TRBJ1-6; V gene: TRBV4-1; clone size: -; CDR3 length: 15; D gene: -; CDR3 protein: CASSQEPENNSPLHF; CDR3 DNA: TGCGCCAGCAGCCAAGAGCCCGAGAATAATTCACCCCTCCACTTT
J gene: TRBJ2-7; V gene: TRBV5-4; clone size: once; CDR3 length: 16; D gene: -; CDR3 protein: CASSLDFGTGTYEQYF; CDR3 DNA: TGTGCCAGCAGCTTGGATTTTGGGACTGGAACCTACGAGCAGTACTTC
J gene: TRBJ2-1; V gene: TRBV11-2; clone size: -; CDR3 length: 14; D gene: -; CDR3 protein: CASRTTMPLNEQFF; CDR3 DNA: TGTGCCAGCAGGACAACGATGCCTCTGAATGAGCAGTTCTTC
J gene: TRBJ2-2; V gene: TRBV7-2; clone size: -; CDR3 length: 15; D gene: TRBD2; CDR3 protein: CASSLAGENTGELFF; CDR3 DNA: TGTGCCAGCAGCCTAGCGGGAGAGAACACCGGGGAGCTGTTTTTT
J gene: TRBJ2-7; V gene: TRBV11-2; clone size: -; CDR3 length: 14; D gene: -; CDR3 protein: CASSFGPPTHEQYF; CDR3 DNA: TGTGCCAGCAGCTTCGGGCCCCCGACCCACGAGCAGTACTTC
J gene: TRBJ2-7; V gene: TRBV28; clone size: -; CDR3 length: 12; D gene: -; CDR3 protein: CASSLDSYEQYF; CDR3 DNA: TGTGCCAGCAGTTTAGACAGCTACGAGCAGTACTTC
J gene: TRBJ2-1; V gene: TRBV7-2; clone size: -; CDR3 length: 14; D gene: -; CDR3 protein: CASSWTGGAHEQFF; CDR3 DNA: TGTGCCAGCAGCTGGACCGGCGGGGCCCATGAGCAGTTCTTC
J gene: TRBJ2-4; V gene: TRBV2; clone size: -; CDR3 length: 14; D gene: TRBD1; CDR3 protein: CATGGIPSGDIQYF; CDR3 DNA: TGTGCCACAGGGGGTATCCCCAGCGGAGACATTCAGTACTTC
J gene: TRBJ2-1; V gene: TRBV2; clone size: -; CDR3 length: 12; D gene: -; CDR3 protein: CASRADTTEQFF; CDR3 DNA: TGTGCCAGCAGAGCGGACACCACTGAGCAGTTCTTC
J gene: TRBJ2-2; V gene: TRBV5-4; clone size: -; CDR3 length: 16; D gene: -; CDR3 protein: CASSFPRGRETGELFF; CDR3 DNA: TGTGCCAGCAGCTTCCCCAGGGGGCGGGAGACCGGGGAGCTGTTTTTT
J gene: TRBJ2-1; V gene: TRBV6-6; clone size: -; CDR3 length: 16; D gene: -; CDR3 protein: CASSPVHGGSYNEQFF; CDR3 DNA: TGTGCCAGCAGCCCCGTTCACGGGGGATCCTACAATGAGCAGTTCTTC
J gene: TRBJ2-7; V gene: TRBV7-8; clone size: once; CDR3 length: 13; D gene: -; CDR3 protein: CASSLARGYEQYF; CDR3 DNA: TGTGCCAGCAGCTTAGCTAGGGGCTACGAGCAGTACTTC
J gene: TRBJ1-1; V gene: TRBV13; clone size: -; CDR3 length: 13; D gene: -; CDR3 protein: CASSLGPNTEAFF; CDR3 DNA: TGTGCCAGCAGCTTGGGACCTAACACTGAAGCTTTCTTT
J gene: TRBJ2-3; V gene: TRBV21-1; clone size: -; CDR3 length: 16; D gene: -; CDR3 protein: CASSKSIAGEPDTQYF; CDR3 DNA: TGTGCCAGCAGCAAATCCATAGCGGGAGAGCCAGATACGCAGTATTTT
J gene: TRBJ2-7; V gene: TRBV6-1; clone size: -; CDR3 length: 14; D gene: TRBD1; CDR3 protein: CASSGQGLVYEQYF; CDR3 DNA: TGTGCCAGCAGTGGACAGGGGTTAGTGTACGAGCAGTACTTC
J gene: TRBJ1-1; V gene: TRBV27; clone size: once; CDR3 length: 14; D gene: TRBD1; CDR3 protein: CASNARGRHTEAFF; CDR3 DNA: TGTGCCAGCAATGCAAGGGGGCGTCACACTGAAGCTTTCTTT
J gene: TRBJ1-3; V gene: TRBV5-4; clone size: -; CDR3 length: 15; D gene: -; CDR3 protein: CASSSRRDAGNTIYF; CDR3 DNA: TGTGCCAGCAGCTCGCGCCGGGACGCTGGAAACACCATATATTTT
J gene: TRBJ2-7; V gene: TRBV18; clone size: -; CDR3 length: 15; D gene: TRBD2; CDR3 protein: CASSPTSGNTYEQYF; CDR3 DNA: TGTGCCAGCTCACCTACTAGCGGGAACACCTACGAGCAGTACTTC
J gene: TRBJ2-2; V gene: TRBV5-1; clone size: -; CDR3 length: 17; D gene: TRBD2; CDR3 protein: CASSLGGLAVNTGELFF; CDR3 DNA: TGCGCCAGCAGCTTGGGTGGACTAGCGGTTAACACCGGGGAGCTGTTTTTT
J gene: TRBJ2-5; V gene: TRBV23-1; clone size: -; CDR3 length: 15; D gene: -; CDR3 protein: CASSQSAVSQETQYF; CDR3 DNA: TGCGCCAGCAGTCAATCCGCAGTATCCCAAGAGACCCAGTACTTC
J gene: TRBJ2-7; V gene: TRBV18; clone size: -; CDR3 length: 12; D gene: -; CDR3 protein: CASSPGSGEQYF; CDR3 DNA: TGTGCCAGCTCACCGGGTAGTGGAGAGCAGTACTTC
J gene: TRBJ1-2; V gene: TRBV19; clone size: -; CDR3 length: 12; D gene: -; CDR3 protein: CASSITNYGYTF; CDR3 DNA: TGTGCCAGTAGTATAACTAACTATGGCTACACCTTC
J gene: TRBJ2-5; V gene: TRBV7-7; clone size: -; CDR3 length: 13; D gene: -; CDR3 protein: CASSQREEGTQYF; CDR3 DNA: TGTGCCAGCAGCCAAAGGGAAGAAGGGACCCAGTACTTC